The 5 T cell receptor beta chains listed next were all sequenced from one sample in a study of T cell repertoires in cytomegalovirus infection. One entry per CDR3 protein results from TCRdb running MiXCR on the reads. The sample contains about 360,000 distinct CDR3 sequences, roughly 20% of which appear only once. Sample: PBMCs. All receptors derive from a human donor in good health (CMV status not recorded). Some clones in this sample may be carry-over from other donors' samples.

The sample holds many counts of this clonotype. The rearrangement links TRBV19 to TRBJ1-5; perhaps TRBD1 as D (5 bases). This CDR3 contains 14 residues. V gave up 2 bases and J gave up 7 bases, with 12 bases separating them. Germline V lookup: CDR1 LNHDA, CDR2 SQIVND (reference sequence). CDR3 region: CASSIFEGKQPQHF. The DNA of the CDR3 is TGTGCCAGTAGTATATTTGAGGGGAAACAGCCCCAGCATTTT.

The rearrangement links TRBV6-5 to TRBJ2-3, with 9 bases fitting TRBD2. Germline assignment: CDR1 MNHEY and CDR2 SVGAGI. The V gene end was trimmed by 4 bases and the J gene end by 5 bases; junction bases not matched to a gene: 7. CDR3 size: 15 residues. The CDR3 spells CASSLTSGVLDTQYF. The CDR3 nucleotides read TGTGCCAGCAGTTTGACTAGCGGTGTATTAGATACGCAGTATTTT.

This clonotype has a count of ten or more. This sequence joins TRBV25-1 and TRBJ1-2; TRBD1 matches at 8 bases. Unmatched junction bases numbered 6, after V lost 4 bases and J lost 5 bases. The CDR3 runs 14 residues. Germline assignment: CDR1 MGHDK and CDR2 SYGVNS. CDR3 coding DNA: TGTGCCAGCAGTGCAGGGGGCGAGGAATATGGCTACACCTTC. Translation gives CASSAGGEEYGYTF.

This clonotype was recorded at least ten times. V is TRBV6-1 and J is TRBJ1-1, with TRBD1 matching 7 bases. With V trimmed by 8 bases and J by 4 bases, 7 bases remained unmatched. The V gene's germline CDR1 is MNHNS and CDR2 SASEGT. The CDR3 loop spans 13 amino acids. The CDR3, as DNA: TGTGCCAGCCGGACAGGAGGGGTCACTGAAGCTTTCTTT. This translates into CASRTGGVTEAFF.

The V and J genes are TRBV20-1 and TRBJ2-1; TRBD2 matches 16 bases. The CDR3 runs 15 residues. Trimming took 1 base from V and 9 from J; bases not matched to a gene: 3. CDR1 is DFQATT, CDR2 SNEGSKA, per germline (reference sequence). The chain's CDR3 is CSARVGTSGRGEQFF. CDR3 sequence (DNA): TGCAGTGCTAGAGTGGGGACTAGCGGGAGGGGTGAGCAGTTCTTC.